This record covers a single TCR beta chain. Treatment of the sample: oral pan-JAK inhibitor, 5-10 mg twice daily. Researchers took lesional scalp punch biopsies and peripheral blood from people who were alopecia areata patients. CD4+ and CD8+ T cells were sorted from PBMCs stained for CD3, CD4 and CD8. It was cDNA, reverse transcribed from extracted RNA, that served as the sequencing template. Repertoires were generated with immunoSEQ multiplex PCR, while TCRdb's copy carries only in-frame clones and drops some. The sample has about 190,000 clones, roughly three fifths seen once. These data are taken from a study of CD8+ T cells in alopecia areata. About the research overall: Oral tofacitinib, 5 to 10 mg twice daily, was given in an open-label trial.

The CDR3 totals 11 residues. The V gene lost 5 bases and the J gene lost 11 bases, with 14 bases spanning the gap. CDR1 GTSNPN and CDR2 SVGIG come from the germline V gene (reference sequence). The material sequenced was CD4+ T cells sorted from blood, taken at week 4, from a patient treated with tofacitinib. This TCR came from a human donor with alopecia areata. J is TRBJ2-3 and V is TRBV30; D is unresolved. CDR3 loop: CAWDTIRGQYF. The DNA of the CDR3 is TGTGCCTGGGACACCATTCGAGGGCAGTATTTT.